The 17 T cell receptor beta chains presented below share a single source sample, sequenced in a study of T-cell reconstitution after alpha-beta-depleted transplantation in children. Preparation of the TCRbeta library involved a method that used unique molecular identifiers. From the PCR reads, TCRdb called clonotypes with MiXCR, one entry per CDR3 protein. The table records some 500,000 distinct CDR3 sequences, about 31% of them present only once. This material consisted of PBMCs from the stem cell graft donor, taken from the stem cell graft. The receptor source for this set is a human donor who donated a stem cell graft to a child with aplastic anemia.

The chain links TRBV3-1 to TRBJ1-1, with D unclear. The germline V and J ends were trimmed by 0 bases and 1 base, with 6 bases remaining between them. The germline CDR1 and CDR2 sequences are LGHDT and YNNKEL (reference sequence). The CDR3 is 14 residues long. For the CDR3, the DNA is TGTGCCAGCAGCCAAGAACCGGGGAACACTGAAGCTTTCTTT. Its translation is CASSQEPGNTEAFF.

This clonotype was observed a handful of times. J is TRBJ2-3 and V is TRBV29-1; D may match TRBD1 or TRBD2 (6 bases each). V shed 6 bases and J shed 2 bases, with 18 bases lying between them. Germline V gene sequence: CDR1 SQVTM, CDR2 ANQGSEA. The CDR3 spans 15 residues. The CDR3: CSVLRGVQHTDTQYF. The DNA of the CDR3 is TGCAGCGTACTGAGGGGGGTGCAACACACAGATACGCAGTATTTT.

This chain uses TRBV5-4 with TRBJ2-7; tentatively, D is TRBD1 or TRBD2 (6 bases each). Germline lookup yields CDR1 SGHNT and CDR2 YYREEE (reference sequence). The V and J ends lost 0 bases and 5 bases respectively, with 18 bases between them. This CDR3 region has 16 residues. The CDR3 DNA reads TGTGCCAGCAGCTTGGGGTCCGGGGGCGCGAGAAACGAGCAGTACGTC. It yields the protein CASSLGSGGARNEQYV.

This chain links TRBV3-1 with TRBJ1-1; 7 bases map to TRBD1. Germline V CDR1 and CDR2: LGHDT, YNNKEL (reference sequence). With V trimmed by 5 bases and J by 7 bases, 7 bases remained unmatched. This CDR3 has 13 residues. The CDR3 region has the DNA TGTGCCAGCAGCTGGGACAGCCCAGTTGAAGCTTTCTTT. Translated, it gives CASSWDSPVEAFF.

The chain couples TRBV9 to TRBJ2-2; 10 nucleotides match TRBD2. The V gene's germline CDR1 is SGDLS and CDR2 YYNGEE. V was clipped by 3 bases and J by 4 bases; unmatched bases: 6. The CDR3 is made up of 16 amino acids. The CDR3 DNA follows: TGTGCCAGCAGCGGGGGACTAGCGAGCCTCACCGGGGAGCTGTTTTTT. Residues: CASSGGLASLTGELFF.

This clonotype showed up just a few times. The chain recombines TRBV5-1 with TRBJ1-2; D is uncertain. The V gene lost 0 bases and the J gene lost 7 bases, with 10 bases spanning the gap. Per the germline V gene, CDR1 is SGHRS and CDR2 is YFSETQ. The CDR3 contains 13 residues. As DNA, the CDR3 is TGCGCCAGCAGCTTGGGGTCAGAAACTGGCTACACCTTC. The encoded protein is CASSLGSETGYTF. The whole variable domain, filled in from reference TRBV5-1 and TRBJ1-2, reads KAGVTQTPRYLIKTRGQQVTLSCSPISGHRSVSWYQQTPGQGLQFLFEYFSETQRNKGNFPGRFSGRQFSNSRSEMNVSTLELGDSALYLCASSLGSETGYTFGSGTRLTVV.

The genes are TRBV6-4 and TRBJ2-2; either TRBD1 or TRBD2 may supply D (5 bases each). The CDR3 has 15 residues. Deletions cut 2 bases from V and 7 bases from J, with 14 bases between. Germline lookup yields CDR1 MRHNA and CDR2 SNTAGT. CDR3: CASSDRGVGVGELFF. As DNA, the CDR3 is TGTGCCAGCAGTGACAGAGGGGTCGGAGTCGGGGAGCTGTTTTTT.

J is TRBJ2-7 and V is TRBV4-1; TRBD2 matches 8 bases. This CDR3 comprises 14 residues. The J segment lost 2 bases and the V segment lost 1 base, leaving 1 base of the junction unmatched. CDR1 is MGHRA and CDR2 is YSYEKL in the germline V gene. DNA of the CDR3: TGCGCCAGCAGCCAAGCTAGCGGGCCCTACGAGCAGTACGTC. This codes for CASSQASGPYEQYV.

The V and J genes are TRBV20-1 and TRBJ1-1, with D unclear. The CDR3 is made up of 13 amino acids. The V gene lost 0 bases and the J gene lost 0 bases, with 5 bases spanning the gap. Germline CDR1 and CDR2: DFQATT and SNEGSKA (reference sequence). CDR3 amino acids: CSARDRMNTEAFF. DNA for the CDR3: TGCAGTGCTAGAGATAGGATGAACACTGAAGCTTTCTTT.

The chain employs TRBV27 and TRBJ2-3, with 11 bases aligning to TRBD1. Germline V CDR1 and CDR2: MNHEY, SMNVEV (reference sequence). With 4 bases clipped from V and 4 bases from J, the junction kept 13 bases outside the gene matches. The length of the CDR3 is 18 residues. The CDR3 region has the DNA TGTGCCAGCAGTTCAACACTCCGGGACAGGGGGTCCGCAGATACGCAGTATTTT. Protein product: CASSSTLRDRGSADTQYF.

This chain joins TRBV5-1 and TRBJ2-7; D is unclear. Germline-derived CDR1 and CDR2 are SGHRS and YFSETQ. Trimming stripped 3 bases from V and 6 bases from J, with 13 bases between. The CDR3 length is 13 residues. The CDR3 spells CASSSYSRLEQYF. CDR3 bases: TGCGCCAGCAGCTCCTATTCCCGGCTCGAGCAGTACTTC. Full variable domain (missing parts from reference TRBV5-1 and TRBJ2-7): KAGVTQTPRYLIKTRGQQVTLSCSPISGHRSVSWYQQTPGQGLQFLFEYFSETQRNKGNFPGRFSGRQFSNSRSEMNVSTLELGDSALYLCASSSYSRLEQYFGPGTRLTVT.

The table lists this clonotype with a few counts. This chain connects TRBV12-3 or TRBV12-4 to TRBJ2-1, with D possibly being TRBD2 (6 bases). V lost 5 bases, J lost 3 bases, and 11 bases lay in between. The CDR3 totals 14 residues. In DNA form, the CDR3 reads TGTGCCAGCAGTGGGACTCTTCACTACAATGAGCAGTTCTTC. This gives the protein CASSGTLHYNEQFF.

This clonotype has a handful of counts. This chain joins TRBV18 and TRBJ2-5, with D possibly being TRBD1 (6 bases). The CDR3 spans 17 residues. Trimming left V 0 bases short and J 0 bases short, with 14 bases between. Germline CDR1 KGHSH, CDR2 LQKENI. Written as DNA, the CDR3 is TGTGCCAGCTCACCACCCCGAGGCTCAGGGGACCAAGAGACCCAGTACTTC. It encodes CASSPPRGSGDQETQYF. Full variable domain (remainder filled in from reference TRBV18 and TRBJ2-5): NAGVMQNPRHLVRRRGQEARLRCSPMKGHSHVYWYRQLPEEGLKFMVYLQKENIIDESGMPKERFSAEFPKEGPSILRIQQVVRGDSAAYFCASSPPRGSGDQETQYFGPGTRLLVL.

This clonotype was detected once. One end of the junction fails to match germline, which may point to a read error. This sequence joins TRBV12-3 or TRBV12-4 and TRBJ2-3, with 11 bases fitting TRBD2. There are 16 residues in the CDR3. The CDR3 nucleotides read TGTGCCAGCAGTGGGACTAGCGGTTCTAGCACAGATACGCATTATTTT. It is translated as CASSGTSGSSTDTHYF.

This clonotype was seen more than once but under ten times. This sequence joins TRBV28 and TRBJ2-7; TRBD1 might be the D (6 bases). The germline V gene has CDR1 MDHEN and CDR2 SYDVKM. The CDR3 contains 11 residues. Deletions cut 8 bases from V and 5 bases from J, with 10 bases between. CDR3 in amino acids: CASRYRDEQYF. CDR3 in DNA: TGTGCCAGCCGCTACAGGGACGAGCAGTACTTC. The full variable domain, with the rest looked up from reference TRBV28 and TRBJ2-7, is DVKVTQSSRYLVKRTGEKVFLECVQDMDHENMFWYRQDPGLGLRLIYFSYDVKMKEKGDIPEGYSVSREKKERFSLILESASTNQTSMYLCASRYRDEQYFGPGTRLTVT.

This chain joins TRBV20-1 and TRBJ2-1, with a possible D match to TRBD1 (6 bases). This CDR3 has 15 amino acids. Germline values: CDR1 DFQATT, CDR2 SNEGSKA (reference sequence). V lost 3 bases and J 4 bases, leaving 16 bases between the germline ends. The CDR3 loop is CSASSLTGSYNEQFF. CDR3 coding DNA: TGCAGTGCTAGTTCCCTGACAGGATCTTACAATGAGCAGTTCTTC.

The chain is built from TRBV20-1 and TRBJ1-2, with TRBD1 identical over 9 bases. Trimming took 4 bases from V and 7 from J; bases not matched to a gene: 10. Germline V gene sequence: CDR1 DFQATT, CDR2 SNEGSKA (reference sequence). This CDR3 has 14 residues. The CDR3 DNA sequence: TGCAGTGCTACCCTCCGGGACAGGGATGCTGGCTACACCTTC. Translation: CSATLRDRDAGYTF.